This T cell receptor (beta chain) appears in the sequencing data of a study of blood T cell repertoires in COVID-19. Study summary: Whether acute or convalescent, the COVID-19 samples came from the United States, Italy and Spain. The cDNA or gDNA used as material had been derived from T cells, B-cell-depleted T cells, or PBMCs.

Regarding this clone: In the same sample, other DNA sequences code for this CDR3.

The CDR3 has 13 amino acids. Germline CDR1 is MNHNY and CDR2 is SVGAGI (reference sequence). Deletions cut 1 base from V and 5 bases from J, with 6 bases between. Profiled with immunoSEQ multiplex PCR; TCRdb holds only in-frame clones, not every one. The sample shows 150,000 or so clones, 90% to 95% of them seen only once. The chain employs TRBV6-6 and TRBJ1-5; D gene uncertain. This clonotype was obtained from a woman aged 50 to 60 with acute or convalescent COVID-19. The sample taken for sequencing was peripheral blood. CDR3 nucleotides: TGTGCCAGCAGTTACTTGTCAGATCAGCCCCAGCATTTT. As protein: CASSYLSDQPQHF.